The entry below gives a single T cell receptor beta chain sequence along with its context. The antigen remains undetermined. As for the donors, each was a healthy bone marrow donor. At the time of sampling, donors were nominally healthy, though unrecorded immune exposures were likely. 13 Jbeta primers and 60 Vbeta primers were used for the PCR. Assay used: immunoSEQ multiplex PCR; TCRdb lists only in-frame clones, some missing. The sample table includes 100,000 to 150,000 clones. The sample belongs to a study of cytomegalovirus exposure and HLA in healthy donors. Study results and limitations: Compared with the roughly 670-donor mean, an Asian-associated ancestry cluster reportedly had fewer N-insertions, according to a later analysis.

CDR3 length: 15 amino acids. Germline CDR1 MGHRA, CDR2 YSYEKL. Between the trimmed V and J ends, which lost 3 bases and 3 bases, there was a span of 14 bases. The specimen sequenced was PBMCs. The chain recombines TRBV4-1 with TRBJ1-2; D might be TRBD1 (6 bases). This receptor was taken from a man younger than 30 in good health and CMV-seronegative. Here the CDR3 DNA reads TGCGCCAGCAGCCAGTTTAGGGGGGGCGACTATGGCTACACCTTC. This codes for CASSQFRGGDYGYTF.